The T cell receptor (beta chain) under discussion was sequenced for a study of cytotoxic CD8 clonotypes in ibrutinib-treated CLL (dated by TCRdb to the early 2020s). Looking at the study overall: In this cohort, approximately 15 patients were treatment-naive and ten to twelve were relapsed/refractory, while roughly 17 had unmutated IGHV. Responses were partial in roughly 24 patients and complete in 2; after median approximately 69 months follow-up, roughly 14 stayed in remission and about twelve progressed. Response samples were obtained after a median of around 11 months of treatment, with a range of about 6 to 36 months. On average, each sample had roughly 260,000 productive templates and 94,082 productive rearrangements. Longitudinal samples were obtainable from about 30% of the roughly 90 participants in the trial. Cryopreserved peripheral blood mononuclear cells were obtained prior to treatment, at the time of response, and at either disease progression or sustained remission. Every sample from remission and from progressive disease was obtained while the patients were still on ibrutinib. Study-wide conclusions, independent of this receptor: An increase in clonality was observed at ibrutinib response, with clonality remaining stable during sustained remission and falling back toward baseline at progression. Public clonotypes were rare and either shrank or stayed stable during treatment, and the rise in clonality at ibrutinib response reflected expansion of private clonotypes. Baseline clonality exceeded that of age-matched healthy donors and correlated strongly with circulating CD8+ T-cell counts. Lymph node repertoires were not examined, and the timing of sampling was not matched between patients in sustained remission and those whose disease progressed.

For this chain, trimming is 7 bases at the V end and 6 bases at the J end, and the number of junction bases without a gene match is 2. The CDR3 spans 13 residues, from the cysteine through the phenylalanine. Only CDR3 DNA remains: 39 bases, in frame from the first base. From a lookup of the germline V gene, CDR1 and CDR2 are MNHEY and SVGAGI. The sample's time point, from its label and the paper: progressive disease on ibrutinib. For TCR beta library preparation, 1.5 to 2 micrograms of genomic DNA was extracted from cryopreserved PBMCs. Longitudinal blood samples from CLL patients receiving ibrutinib monotherapy were subjected to high-throughput TCR beta sequencing. Patients were enrolled in a phase 2 open-label single-center ibrutinib monotherapy trial. Regarding this clone: No antigen is known for it. Per-base quality was not reported, and no clone a single base away is much larger than it.

Each clonotype received, on average, roughly 9.6x coverage in deep resolution sequencing performed on a MiSeq, where the target depth lay between 1 in 1 million and 1 in 200,000 T cells. The immunoSEQ hsTCRB Kit was used to generate the TCR beta libraries. In the authors' own workflow: Data were analyzed with ImmunoSEQ Data Assistant and ImmunoSEQ Analyzer, with V, D and J genes assigned per IMGT definitions. Clonality, which ranges from 0 to 1, was calculated by subtracting the normalized Shannon entropy of productive rearrangement frequencies from one. Only overrepresented clonotypes making up at least 0.05% of each patient's repertoire were included in the public clonotype analysis. About twelve repertoires from age-matched healthy donors, obtained from immuneACCESS, served as clonality controls. In TCRdb, the immuneACCESS table is reduced to in-frame sequences with V and J assigned. These tables do not hold every clone; where another copy was compared, an unresolved V gene accounts for under half, and the others remain unexplained. V and J calls and clone size are given by that table; D and trimming were obtained from the DNA. Recorded for this sample are approximately 160,000 clones; roughly 90% of them occurred a single time. The ten largest clonotypes hold 3% of the sample.

This clonotype originated in a human donor with chronic lymphocytic leukemia. The sample here was PBMCs, taken at disease progression, from a patient treated with ibrutinib. The chain was built from TRBV6-5 and TRBJ2-1; 11 middle bases align to TRBD2. Here is the DNA: TGTGCCAGCACCCTAGCGGGAGGCAATGAGCAGTTCTTC. Its protein is CASTLAGGNEQFF.